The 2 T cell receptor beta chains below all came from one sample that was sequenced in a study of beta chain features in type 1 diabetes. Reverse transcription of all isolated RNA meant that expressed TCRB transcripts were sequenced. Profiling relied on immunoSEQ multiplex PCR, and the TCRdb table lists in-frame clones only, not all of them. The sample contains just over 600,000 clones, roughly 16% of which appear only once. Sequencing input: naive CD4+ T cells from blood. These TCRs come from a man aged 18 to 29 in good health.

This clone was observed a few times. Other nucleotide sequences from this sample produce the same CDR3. CDR3 region: CASSLARDSNQPQHF. CDR3 DNA sequence: TGTGCCAGCAGCTTAGCGCGGGACAGCAATCAGCCCCAGCATTTT. The chain combines TRBV7-9 with TRBJ1-5; possibly TRBD1 for D (5 bases). Trimming left V 0 bases short and J 1 base short, with 7 bases between. CDR1 and CDR2 from the germline V gene are SEHNR and FQNEAQ (reference sequence). CDR3 size: 15 residues. The full variable domain, completed using reference TRBV7-9 and TRBJ1-5, is DTGVSQNPRHKITKRGQNVTFRCDPISEHNRLYWYRQTLGQGPEFLTYFQNEAQLEKSRLLSDRFSAERPKGSFSTLEIQRTEQGDSAMYLCASSLARDSNQPQHFGDGTRLSIL.

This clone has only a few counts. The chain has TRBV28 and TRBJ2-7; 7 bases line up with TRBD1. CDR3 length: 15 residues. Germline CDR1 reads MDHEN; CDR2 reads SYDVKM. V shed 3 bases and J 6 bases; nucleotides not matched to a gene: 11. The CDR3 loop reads CASSLAGTDASEQYF. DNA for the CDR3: TGTGCCAGCAGTTTGGCCGGGACAGATGCCTCCGAGCAGTACTTC.